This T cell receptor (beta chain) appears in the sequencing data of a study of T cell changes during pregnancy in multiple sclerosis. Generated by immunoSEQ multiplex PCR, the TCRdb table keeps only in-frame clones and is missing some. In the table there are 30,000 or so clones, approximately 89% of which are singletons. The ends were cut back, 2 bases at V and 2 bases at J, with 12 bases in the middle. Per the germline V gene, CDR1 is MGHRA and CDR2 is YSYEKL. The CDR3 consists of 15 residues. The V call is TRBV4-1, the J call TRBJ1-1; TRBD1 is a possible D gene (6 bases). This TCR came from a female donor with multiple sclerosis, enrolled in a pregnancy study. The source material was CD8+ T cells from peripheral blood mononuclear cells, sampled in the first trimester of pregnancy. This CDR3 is CASSQTGTLNTEAFF. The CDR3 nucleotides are TGCGCCAGCAGCCAAACTGGGACACTTAACACTGAAGCTTTCTTT.